This record covers a single TCR beta chain. The target antigen is unknown. Germline V gene data show CDR1 as MNHNY and CDR2 as SVGAGI (reference sequence). The CDR3 totals 14 residues. TCRdb re-called the 5' RACE reads and shows each CDR3 protein once, DNA omitted. The table gives around 97,000 distinct CDR3 sequences; the top ten clones make up more than 1.5% of it. The data stem from a study of monozygotic twins with inflammatory bowel disease. General study results and limits: It was observed that concordant and discordant twins did not differ in repertoire similarity, possibly given limited power. Researchers report that IBD patients shared fewer clonotypes with others than healthy twins, especially amid disease activity. The study found lower TCRbeta diversity (inverse Simpson) in IBD patients than in healthy co-twins.

Donors each contributed one blood sample measuring 2.5 ml. This TCR was recovered from a human donor with ulcerative colitis or Crohn's disease, or a healthy co-twin of an affected twin (not recorded which). This chain links TRBV6-6 with TRBJ1-1; TCRdb outputs TRBD1, but without DNA this stays unchecked. The sequenced material came from blood. The CDR3: CDSKPRTGGTEAFF.